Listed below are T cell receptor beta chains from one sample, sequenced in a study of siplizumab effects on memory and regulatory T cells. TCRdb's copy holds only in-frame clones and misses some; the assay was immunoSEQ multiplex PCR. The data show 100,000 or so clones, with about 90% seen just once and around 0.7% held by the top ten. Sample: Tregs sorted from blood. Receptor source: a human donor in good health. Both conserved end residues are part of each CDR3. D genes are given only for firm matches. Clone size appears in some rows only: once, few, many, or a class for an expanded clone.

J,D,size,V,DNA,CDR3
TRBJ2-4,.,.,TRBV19,TGTGCCAGTAGTCCCGGTCTCGGCGAGGGAAACATTCAGTACTTC,CASSPGLGEGNIQYF
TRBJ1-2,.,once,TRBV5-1,TGCGCCAGCAGCTGGAGGGTGAACTATGGCTACACCTTC,CASSWRVNYGYTF
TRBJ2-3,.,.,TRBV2,TGTGCCAGCAGTCCGGGACTCACAGATACGCAGTATTTT,CASSPGLTDTQYF
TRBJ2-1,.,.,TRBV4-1,TGCGCCAGCAGCCTTCTAGACTCCTACAATGAGCAGTTCTTC,CASSLLDSYNEQFF
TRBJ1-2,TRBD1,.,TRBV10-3,TGTGCCATCAGCCATGGGACAGGGACAAACTATGGCTACACCTTC,CAISHGTGTNYGYTF
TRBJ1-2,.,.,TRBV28,TGTGCCAGTGACGGAGGGAGTCAATATGGCTACACCTTC,CASDGGSQYGYTF
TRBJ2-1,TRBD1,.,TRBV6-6,TGTGCCAGCAGTCGGAGACAGGGGGCAGGCAATGAGCAGTTCTTC,CASSRRQGAGNEQFF
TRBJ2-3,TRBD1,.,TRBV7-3,TGTGCCAGCAGCTTATCCGCGGGACAGGGTATCACGCAGTATTTT,CASSLSAGQGITQYF
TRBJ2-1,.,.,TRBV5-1,TGCGCCAGCAGCGGAAGGGGGCTCGAGAAATCTAGGGGGACTCACAATGAGCAGTTCTTC,CASSGRGLEKSRGTHNEQFF
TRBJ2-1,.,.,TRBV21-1,TGTGCCAGCATCCGATATGAGGACGGACAGGGAAGGTTAAGGTCCTACAATGAGCAGTTCTTC,CASIRYEDGQGRLRSYNEQFF
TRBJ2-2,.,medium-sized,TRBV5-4,TGTGCCAGCAGCCTACCTCTCGCGAGAAGCGGGGAGCTGTTTTTT,CASSLPLARSGELFF
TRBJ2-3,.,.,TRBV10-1,TGCGCCAGCAGTGAACAACTAGGGAGCACAGATACGCAGTATTTT,CASSEQLGSTDTQYF
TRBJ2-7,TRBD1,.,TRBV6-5,TGTGCCAGCAGTCGATTAGGACAGGGGGCATACGAGCAGTACTTC,CASSRLGQGAYEQYF
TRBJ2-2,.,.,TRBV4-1,TGCGCCAGCAGCCAAGTATTTACCGGGACCAACACCGGGGAGCTGTTTTTT,CASSQVFTGTNTGELFF
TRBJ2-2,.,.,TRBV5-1,TGCGCCAGCAGCTTGGGTTGGGGTTCGACCGGGGAGCTGTTTTTT,CASSLGWGSTGELFF
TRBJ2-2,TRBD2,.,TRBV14,TGTGCCAGCAGCACCGGGACTAGCGGGACCGGGGAGCTGTTTTTT,CASSTGTSGTGELFF
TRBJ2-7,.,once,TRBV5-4,TGTGCCAGCAGCTTGGGGGCGGAGGACTACGAGCAGTACTTC,CASSLGAEDYEQYF
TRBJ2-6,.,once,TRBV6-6,TGTGCCAGCAGTTACTCTCCCGGCTCTGGGGCCAACGTCCTGACTTTC,CASSYSPGSGANVLTF
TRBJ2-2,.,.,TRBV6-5,TGTGCCAGCAGTCTTAATTTCGGGGAGCTGTTTTTT,CASSLNFGELFF
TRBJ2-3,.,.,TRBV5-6,TGTGCCAGCAGCTTCGTTACCACAGATACGCAGTATTTT,CASSFVTTDTQYF
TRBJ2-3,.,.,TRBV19,TGTGCCAGTAGTATTACCATGAGGACTTTCCGAAGCACAGATACGCAGTATTTT,CASSITMRTFRSTDTQYF
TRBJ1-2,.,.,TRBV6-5,TGTGCCAGCAGAACCATGGCCCCGTGGGGCTACACCTTC,CASRTMAPWGYTF
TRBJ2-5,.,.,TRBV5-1,TGCGCCAGCAGCTTGGGTCTAGCAGAGACCCAGTACTTC,CASSLGLAETQYF
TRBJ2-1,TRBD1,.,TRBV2,TGTGCCAGCAACAGGGGAGTTAATGAGCAGTTCTTC,CASNRGVNEQFF
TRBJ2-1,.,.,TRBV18,TGTGCCGGCGGAACAGGGCAGACTAATGAGCAGTTCTTC,CAGGTGQTNEQFF
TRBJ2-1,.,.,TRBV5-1,TGCGCCAGCAGCTTGGGGGAGTTCTCCTACAATGAGCAGTTCTTC,CASSLGEFSYNEQFF
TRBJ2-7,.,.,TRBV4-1,TGCGCCAGCAGCCCGGACGTCCGCTACGAGCAGTACTTC,CASSPDVRYEQYF
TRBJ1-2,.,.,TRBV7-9,TGTGCCAGCAGTCCTGGGTCGATCTATGGCTACACCTTC,CASSPGSIYGYTF
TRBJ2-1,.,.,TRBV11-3,TGTGCCAGCAGCCAGAGGCGGCGGGACTACAATGAGCAGTTCTTC,CASSQRRRDYNEQFF
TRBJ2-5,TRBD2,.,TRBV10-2,TGCGCCAGCAAGGGGACTAGCGGACGCCTAGGGGGGGCCCAGTACTTC,CASKGTSGRLGGAQYF
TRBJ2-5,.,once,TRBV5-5,TGTGCCAGCAGTCCGACCATACGGGGGAGTGAGACCCAGTACTTC,CASSPTIRGSETQYF
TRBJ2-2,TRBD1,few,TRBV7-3,TGTGCCAGCAGCAGCGACAGGGACGGGGAGCTGTTTTTT,CASSSDRDGELFF
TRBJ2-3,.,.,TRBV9,TGTGCCAGCAGCGCCCGCACAGATACGCAGTATTTT,CASSARTDTQYF
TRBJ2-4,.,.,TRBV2,TGTGCCAGCAGTGGGGATGTGGGGCACTCCAAAAACATTCAGTACTTC,CASSGDVGHSKNIQYF
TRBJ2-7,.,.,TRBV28,TGTGCCAGCAGTTCTACAGGGAGCTCCTACGAGCAGTACTTC,CASSSTGSSYEQYF
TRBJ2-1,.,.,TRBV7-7,TGTGCTAGCAGCACGGACAGCTACAATGAGCAGTTCTTC,CASSTDSYNEQFF
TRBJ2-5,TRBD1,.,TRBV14,TGTGCCAGCAGCCCGGACAGGTTCCAAGAGACCCAGTACTTC,CASSPDRFQETQYF
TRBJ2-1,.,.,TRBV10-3,TGTGCCATCAAAAGTTCGGGCTACAATGAGCAGTTCTTC,CAIKSSGYNEQFF
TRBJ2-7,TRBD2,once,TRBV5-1,TGCGCCAGCAGCTTGGGGACTAGCAGGTTCGAGCAGTACTTC,CASSLGTSRFEQYF
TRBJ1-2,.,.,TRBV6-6,TGTGCCAGCAGTTACTTATCCGGGGATGGTGGCTACACCTTC,CASSYLSGDGGYTF
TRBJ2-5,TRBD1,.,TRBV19,TGTGCCAGTAGTCAGACAGGGACAGAGAAAGAGACCCAGTACTTC,CASSQTGTEKETQYF
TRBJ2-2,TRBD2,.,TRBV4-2,TGTGCCAGCAGCCAAGAGAGACTAGCGGCAAAGAGGACCGGGGAGCTGTTTTTT,CASSQERLAAKRTGELFF
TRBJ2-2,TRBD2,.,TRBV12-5,TGTGCTAGTGGTTTGGTCCCACCCGGGACTAGCTCCGGGGAGCTGTTTTTT,CASGLVPPGTSSGELFF
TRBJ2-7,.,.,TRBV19,TGTGCCAGTAGTCCCAGGACGGCCAACACCTACGAGCAGTACTTC,CASSPRTANTYEQYF
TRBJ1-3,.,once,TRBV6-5,TGTGCCAGCAGGCCGGGGACCACCGTGGGAAACACCATATATTTT,CASRPGTTVGNTIYF
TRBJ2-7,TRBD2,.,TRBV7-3,TGTGCCAGCAGCTCGACGGGGGGGTACGAGCAGTACTTC,CASSSTGGYEQYF
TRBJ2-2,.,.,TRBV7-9,TGTGCCAGCAGCTTAGGAATCTTCGCGTCCGGGGAGCTGTTTTTT,CASSLGIFASGELFF
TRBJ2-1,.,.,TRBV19,TGTGCCAGTAGTAAGGGTAGGACTCCGCGGGCGGCTGAGCAGTTCTTC,CASSKGRTPRAAEQFF
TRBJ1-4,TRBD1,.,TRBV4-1,TGCGCCAGCAGCCAAGAGGGAACAGGACAGGGTTCTGAAAAACTGTTTTTT,CASSQEGTGQGSEKLFF